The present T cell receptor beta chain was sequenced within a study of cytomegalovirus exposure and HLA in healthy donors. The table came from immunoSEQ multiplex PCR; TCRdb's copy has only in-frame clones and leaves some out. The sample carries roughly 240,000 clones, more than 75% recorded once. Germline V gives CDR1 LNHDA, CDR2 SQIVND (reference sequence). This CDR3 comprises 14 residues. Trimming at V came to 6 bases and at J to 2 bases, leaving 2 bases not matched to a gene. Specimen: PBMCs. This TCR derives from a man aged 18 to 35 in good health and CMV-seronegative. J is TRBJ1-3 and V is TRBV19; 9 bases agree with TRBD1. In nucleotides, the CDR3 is TGTGCCAGTAGGAGGACAGGGGCTGGAAACACCATATATTTT. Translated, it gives CASRRTGAGNTIYF.